What follows is one T cell receptor beta chain and its context. This clone showed up just a few times. This clone's antigen is unknown. Base qualities are not recorded, but no much larger clone differs from it by a single base. To sequence the TCRbeta CDR3 region, genomic DNA was isolated from the sorted cells. The immunoSEQ Assay was used for sequencing of TCRbeta CDR3 regions. TCRdb limited this immuneACCESS table to in-frame rearrangements with V and J called. A share of clones is missing; checked studies link under half to unresolved V genes, and the rest is unexplained. The sample table shows 50,000 to 80,000 clones, and 80% to 90% are seen once. More than 8% of the sample is taken by the ten largest. Via the germline V gene, CDR1 is SGHVS and CDR2 FQNEAQ. V trim: 6 bases; J trim: 0 bases; unmatched bases: 4. From cysteine to phenylalanine, the CDR3 is 14 amino acids long. The CDR3 DNA has 42 bases and is translated from base 1.

The trial excluded patients who had a history of autoimmune disease or were on systemic immunosuppression. In every dose cohort, peripheral blood was drawn for TCR sequencing at baseline, cycle 4 day 1, and cycle 7 day 1. The samples were taken from a phase I, first-in-human, multicenter, open-label dose-escalation trial of ivuxolimab. Adults with locally advanced or metastatic melanoma, renal cell carcinoma, hepatocellular carcinoma or head and neck squamous cell carcinoma were enrolled in the trial. CD4+ and CD8+ T cells were sorted separately from peripheral blood before TCR sequencing. This record comes from a study of OX40 agonist ivuxolimab in advanced cancers. As for the study more broadly: Ivuxolimab, which targeted the costimulatory receptor OX40 (CD134), was an agonistic, fully human IgG2 monoclonal antibody. Intravenous ivuxolimab was administered to patients every 2 weeks at six dose levels: 0.01, 0.1, 0.3, 1.5, 3 and 10 mg/kg. Of the roughly 51 patients in dose escalation, around 20 had hepatocellular carcinoma, some 15 had melanoma, 9 had renal cell carcinoma and 9 had head and neck cancer. In the dose-escalation cohort, 82.7% of patients were male, and the mean age was around 60 years, with a range of about 23 to 85. Patients were allowed to have had prior anti-PD-1, anti-PD-L1 or anti-CTLA-4 therapy, and 40% to 45% of the dose-escalation patients had previously received checkpoint inhibitors. Partial responses were achieved by three dose-escalation patients, of whom one had hepatocellular carcinoma and two had cutaneous melanoma. The purpose of peripheral TCRbeta sequencing was to test whether ivuxolimab changed TCR sequence diversity and led to clonal T-cell expansion. The paper covers the monotherapy dose-escalation part of the phase I ivuxolimab trial, which included N ≈ 54 patients. Results and caveats for the whole study, not just this receptor: In the 0.1-3.0 mg/kg groups, partial responders had among the lowest normalized peripheral clonal expansion, particularly in CD8+ T cells. Which antigens the clonally expanded peripheral T cells were specific for was not determined. Low levels of normalized T-cell clonal expansion were also seen in some patients who did not respond. On average, CD8+ T cells showed more expanded clones than CD4+ T cells after ivuxolimab. At doses of 0.1 to 3.0 mg/kg, clonal expansion of both CD4+ and CD8+ T cells in blood was seen between baseline and week 6.

Sequenced material: CD4+ or CD8+ T cells sorted from blood, taken in a trial of the OX40 agonist ivuxolimab. The origin of this receptor is an adult with an advanced solid tumor such as melanoma, head and neck, liver or kidney cancer. The sequence is built from TRBV7-8 and TRBJ2-7; 8 nucleotides in the junction match TRBD2. CDR3 region: CASSGLAGSYEQYF. The nucleotide sequence reads as follows: TGTGCCAGCAGTGGGCTAGCGGGCTCCTACGAGCAGTACTTC. With the portions outside the CDR3 filled from the reference TRBV7-8 and TRBJ2-7 genes, the complete variable region becomes GAGVSQSPRYKVAKRGQDVALRCDPISGHVSLFWYQQALGQGPEFLTYFQNEAQLDKSGLPSDRFFAERPEGSVSTLKIQRTQQEDSAVYLCASSGLAGSYEQYFGPGTRLTVT.